Below, 31 T cell receptor beta chains from the same sample are listed, as sequenced in a study of PD-1 blockade in classical Hodgkin lymphoma. TCRdb keeps only in-frame clones here, not all; method: immunoSEQ multiplex PCR. The sample lists tens of thousands of clones; roughly 90% were seen once. The sample's time point: newly diagnosed, previously untreated cHL patient sample. Magnetic negative selection was used to purify CD4+ T cells from thawed PBMCs. Sequencing was carried out using CD4+ T cells from blood. Receptors were obtained from a human donor with classical Hodgkin lymphoma.

V and J are TRBV10-3 and TRBJ1-1; possibly TRBD1 for D (5 bases). Germline V gives CDR1 ENHRY, CDR2 SYGVKD. V was cut by 7 bases and J by 1 base, with 13 bases left in between. The CDR3 spans 14 residues. The DNA for the CDR3 is TGTGCCATCACCCGGGACGGGGAGAACACTGAAGCTTTCTTT. Its translation is CAITRDGENTEAFF.

The V and J genes are TRBV30 and TRBJ1-1, with D possibly matching TRBD1 (6 bases). In germline, CDR1 is GTSNPN, CDR2 SVGIG (reference sequence). The CDR3 contains 13 residues. V was clipped by 3 bases and J by 3 bases, with 11 bases between them. In DNA, the CDR3 is TGTGCCTGGAGGAAGGACAGCTACACTGAAGCTTTCTTT. Translation: CAWRKDSYTEAFF. Drawing the rest from reference TRBV30 and TRBJ1-1, the complete variable domain is SQTIHQWPATLVQPVGSPLSLECTVEGTSNPNLYWYRQAAGRGLQLLFYSVGIGQISSEVPQNLSASRPQDRQFILSSKKLLLSDSGFYLCAWRKDSYTEAFFGQGTRLTVV.

The gene calls are TRBV19 and TRBJ1-5, with D perhaps TRBD1 (5 bases). The CDR3 has 15 residues. Germline V gene sequence: CDR1 LNHDA, CDR2 SQIVND (reference sequence). Trimming shortened V by 9 bases and J by 4 bases, and 19 bases separated the two germline ends. The CDR3 protein is CASQPGGGYNQPQHF. The CDR3 nucleotides read TGTGCCAGCCAACCCGGCGGGGGATATAATCAGCCCCAGCATTTT.

The chain carries TRBV10-3 and TRBJ1-3; D remains unclear. This CDR3 has 13 residues. The V gene lost 8 bases and the J gene lost 9 bases, with 17 bases spanning the gap. CDR1 and CDR2 (germline): ENHRY, SYGVKD. CDR3 DNA sequence: TGTGCCATCCTGGACCGGACGGCGGGCACCATATATTTT. Protein sequence: CAILDRTAGTIYF.

CDR3 region: CASSEAFLAGGFF. The CDR3 DNA is TGTGCCAGCAGTGAAGCGTTCCTAGCGGGAGGTTTCTTC. V gene TRBV2 combines with J gene TRBJ2-1, with 11 nucleotides matching TRBD2. The CDR3 contains 13 residues. The germline V gene has CDR1 SNHLY and CDR2 FYNNEI. The J segment lost 16 bases and the V segment lost 0 bases, leaving 5 bases of the junction unmatched.

The chain links TRBV5-4 to TRBJ2-2; possibly TRBD2 for D (5 bases). Germline CDR1 SGHNT, CDR2 YYREEE (reference sequence). Trimming pared 4 bases from V and 6 bases from J, leaving 10 bases between. The CDR3 contains 13 residues. The chain's CDR3 is CASSVDSSGELFF. CDR3 coding DNA: TGTGCCAGCAGCGTGGACTCGTCCGGGGAGCTGTTTTTT. The variable domain in full, with the rest retrieved from reference TRBV5-4 and TRBJ2-2, is ETGVTQSPTHLIKTRGQQVTLRCSSQSGHNTVSWYQQALGQGPQFIFQYYREEENGRGNFPPRFSGLQFPNYSSELNVNALELDDSALYLCASSVDSSGELFFGEGSRLTVL.

V gene TRBV2 combines with J gene TRBJ2-7; 9 bases fit TRBD1. CDR3 length: 14 amino acids. The germline V gene encodes CDR1 SNHLY and CDR2 FYNNEI. The ends lost 8 bases at V and 6 bases at J; junction bases unmatched: 11. The CDR3, as DNA: TGTGCCAGCTCCCGCACCACAGGGGGCGGCGAGCAGTACTTC. Its translation: CASSRTTGGGEQYF.

The J gene is TRBJ2-7, the V gene TRBV6-1, with D possibly TRBD1 on 6 matching bases. The CDR3 is 15 residues long. V was cut by 2 bases and J by 1 base, with 12 bases left in between. From germline, CDR1 is MNHNS and CDR2 SASEGT. The CDR3 nucleotides read TGTGCCAGCAGTGAAACCCTTCAGGGGTCCTACGAGCAGTACTTC. Translating gives CASSETLQGSYEQYF.

V is TRBV6-1 and J is TRBJ1-2; D unclear. Germline CDR1 is MNHNS and CDR2 is SASEGT. CDR3 length: 11 residues. Deletions cut 5 bases from V and 4 bases from J, with 5 bases between. CDR3 nucleotides: TGTGCCAGCAGTACCATCTATGGCTACACCTTC. Its translation is CASSTIYGYTF.

V gene TRBV5-4 combines with J gene TRBJ2-3, with D perhaps matching TRBD1 (5 bases). Trimming left V 0 bases short and J 3 bases short, with 11 bases between. The CDR3 sequence is 15 residues long. In germline, CDR1 is SGHNT, CDR2 YYREEE (reference sequence). The CDR3 DNA follows: TGTGCCAGCAGCTTGGAAGCAGGGCGAACAGATACGCAGTATTTT. Its protein product is CASSLEAGRTDTQYF.

This chain connects TRBV7-6 to TRBJ2-3, with 8 bases fitting TRBD1. In germline, CDR1 is SGHVS, CDR2 FNYEAQ. The CDR3 is made up of 17 amino acids. Trimming at V came to 2 bases and at J to 3 bases, leaving 10 bases not matched to a gene. This CDR3 reads CASSLQTGVGGTDTQYF. In DNA form, the CDR3 reads TGTGCCAGCAGCTTACAGACAGGGGTGGGGGGAACAGATACGCAGTATTTT.

This clone occurred once. The chain uses TRBV27 and TRBJ2-7; 8 nucleotides match TRBD1. V was clipped by 3 bases and J by 0 bases; unmatched bases: 10. This CDR3 comprises 17 residues. Germline V gene sequence: CDR1 MNHEY, CDR2 SMNVEV (reference sequence). CDR3 in amino acids: CASSFLKGGQGSYEQYF. CDR3 DNA: TGTGCCAGCAGTTTCCTCAAAGGTGGACAGGGCTCCTACGAGCAGTACTTC.

The genes are TRBV4-1 and TRBJ2-7; 7 nucleotides line up with TRBD2. This CDR3 has 17 residues. V was pared by 3 bases and J by 4 bases, with 15 bases of the junction left unmatched. CDR1 and CDR2 from the germline V gene are MGHRA and YSYEKL. CDR3 sequence reads: CASSQSSLGLVVYEQYF. The CDR3 bases are TGCGCCAGCAGCCAGAGCAGCCTCGGACTAGTAGTTTACGAGCAGTACTTC.

This clone is judged medium-sized (0.01 to 0.1%). The chain joins TRBV5-1 to TRBJ2-2, with D unresolved. Per germline, CDR1 SGHRS and CDR2 YFSETQ. This CDR3 spans 13 amino acids. The V end was cut by 0 bases, the J end by 5 bases, with 5 bases between. The CDR3 here is CASSLAVTGELFF. Written as DNA, the CDR3 is TGCGCCAGCAGCTTGGCTGTAACCGGGGAGCTGTTTTTT.

The J gene is TRBJ2-1, the V gene TRBV5-1; D gene unclear. V was shortened by 4 bases and J by 0 bases, with 14 bases between the two germline ends. The CDR3 spans 16 residues. CDR1 SGHRS and CDR2 YFSETQ come from the germline V gene. CDR3 DNA sequence: TGCGCCAGCAGCACCATGGTAGGCGTCTCCTACAATGAGCAGTTCTTC. This sequence encodes CASSTMVGVSYNEQFF.

In DNA form, the CDR3 reads TGTGCCAGCAGCGTTACTAGCGGACTGTCCTACGAGCAGTACTTC. Its translation is CASSVTSGLSYEQYF. This chain connects TRBV11-2 to TRBJ2-7, with 8 bases aligning to TRBD2. V shed 5 bases, J shed 1 base, and the junction held 7 bases outside the gene matches. This CDR3 is built from 15 residues. Looked up from germline, CDR1 is SGHAT and CDR2 is FQNNGV.

The chain uses TRBV27 and TRBJ2-7; D is ambiguous. Germline V gene sequence: CDR1 MNHEY, CDR2 SMNVEV (reference sequence). CDR3 length: 13 residues. Trimming pared 6 bases from V and 2 bases from J, leaving 11 bases between. The chain's CDR3 is CASSRDLTYEQYF. DNA for the CDR3: TGTGCCAGCAGCCGCGACCTAACCTACGAGCAGTACTTC.

CDR3: CASTEGLAGGPAKNIQYF. DNA of the CDR3: TGTGCCAGTACCGAGGGACTAGCGGGAGGCCCAGCCAAAAACATTCAGTACTTC. The chain recombines TRBV19 with TRBJ2-4; TRBD2 agrees at 15 bases. CDR3 length: 18 amino acids. V was pared by 7 bases and J by 0 bases, with 7 bases of the junction left unmatched. CDR1 is LNHDA and CDR2 is SQIVND in the germline V gene (reference sequence).

The chain joins TRBV19 to TRBJ2-7; maybe TRBD1 (6 bases). Looked up from germline, CDR1 is LNHDA and CDR2 is SQIVND (reference sequence). There are 13 residues in the CDR3. The germline V and J ends were trimmed by 6 bases and 5 bases, with 14 bases remaining between them. The CDR3 DNA reads TGTGCCAGTAGGAACACACAGGGCCACGAGCAGTACTTC. Protein: CASRNTQGHEQYF.

This chain joins TRBV23-1 and TRBJ1-4, with D perhaps TRBD1 (6 bases). TRBV23-1 counts as an open reading frame of uncertain function. The CDR3 consists of 15 residues. V was cut by 3 bases and J by 3 bases, with 11 bases left in between. The CDR3 is CASSHRGQPNEKLFF. Here the CDR3 DNA reads TGCGCCAGCAGTCACAGGGGACAACCTAATGAAAAACTGTTTTTT.

This clone was seen only once. CDR3 nucleotide sequence: TGCGCCAGCAGCCAAGATTTAACCCTAGCGGCAAACACCGGGGAGCTGTTTTTT. Translation gives CASSQDLTLAANTGELFF. The chain employs TRBV4-3 and TRBJ2-2; 7 bases are a match to TRBD2. The CDR3 spans 18 residues. Looked up from germline, CDR1 is LGHNA and CDR2 is YSLEER. Unmatched junction bases numbered 9, after V lost 0 bases and J lost 2 bases.

DNA for the CDR3: TGCGCCAGCAGCTTGTTGTCGACGGAAGTCGATACGCAGTATTTT. Its protein is CASSLLSTEVDTQYF. This rearrangement joins TRBV5-1 to TRBJ2-3; D not resolved. The germline V gene has CDR1 SGHRS and CDR2 YFSETQ. The CDR3 has 15 amino acids. The ends were cut back, 1 base at V and 6 bases at J, with 15 bases in the middle.

The J gene is TRBJ2-1, the V gene TRBV7-6; maybe TRBD2 (6 bases). The ends were cut back, 1 base at V and 3 bases at J, with 13 bases in the middle. Germline V gene sequence: CDR1 SGHVS, CDR2 FNYEAQ. The CDR3 is 16 amino acids. This chain's CDR3 is CASSLVATGDYNEQFF. The DNA of the CDR3 is TGTGCCAGCAGCTTAGTGGCAACGGGAGACTACAATGAGCAGTTCTTC.

The genes are TRBV7-2 and TRBJ1-5; no clear D gene. CDR1 is SGHTA, CDR2 FQGNSA, per germline. The CDR3 loop spans 14 amino acids. With 2 bases removed from V and 0 bases from J, the gap between germline ends came to 5 bases. In nucleotides, the CDR3 is TGTGCCAGCAGCTTATGGGGTAGCAATCAGCCCCAGCATTTT. Amino acids: CASSLWGSNQPQHF.

This chain connects TRBV2 to TRBJ2-5, with 9 bases aligning to TRBD2. This CDR3 has 15 amino acids. Germline V gives CDR1 SNHLY, CDR2 FYNNEI. Trimming removed 6 bases from V and 1 base from J; junction bases left unmatched: 6. CDR3 DNA sequence: TGTGCCAGCAGACCAACGACTAGCGGCCAAGAGACCCAGTACTTC. Amino acid sequence: CASRPTTSGQETQYF.

The V gene is TRBV6-1, the J gene TRBJ2-7, with D perhaps TRBD1 (6 bases). Germline values: CDR1 MNHNS, CDR2 SASEGT. V was clipped by 7 bases and J by 2 bases, with 12 bases between them. This CDR3 spans 13 amino acids. This CDR3 is CASTAQGTYEQYF. The DNA for the CDR3 is TGTGCCAGCACTGCGCAGGGGACCTACGAGCAGTACTTC.

The chain's CDR3 is CATSWRAGQETQYF. DNA of the CDR3: TGTGCCACAAGCTGGAGGGCCGGTCAAGAGACCCAGTACTTC. The chain combines TRBV7-2 with TRBJ2-5; D is perhaps TRBD2 (6 bases). Trimming cost V 10 bases and J 2 bases, with 17 bases left between them. From germline, CDR1 is SGHTA and CDR2 FQGNSA. The CDR3 sequence is 14 residues long.

This chain joins TRBV10-3 and TRBJ2-7; 13 bases align to TRBD2. This CDR3 is built from 15 residues. The germline gives CDR1 ENHRY, CDR2 SYGVKD. V lost 10 bases and J lost 2; bases outside the gene matches: 8. The CDR3 loop is CASLPGLAGPYEQYF. DNA for the CDR3: TGTGCCAGCCTTCCGGGACTAGCGGGACCCTACGAGCAGTACTTC.

The J gene is TRBJ1-2, the V gene TRBV2; perhaps TRBD1 as D (5 bases). Germline CDR1 reads SNHLY; CDR2 reads FYNNEI. The CDR3 is 14 residues long. The germline V and J ends were trimmed by 7 bases and 7 bases, with 19 bases remaining between them. In nucleotides, the CDR3 is TGTGCCAGCAATCTAGGACAACAACGAGCTGGCTACACCTTC. This gives the protein CASNLGQQRAGYTF. Complete variable domain (other parts from reference TRBV2 and TRBJ1-2): EPEVTQTPSHQVTQMGQEVILRCVPISNHLYFYWYRQILGQKVEFLVSFYNNEISEKSEIFDDQFSVERPDGSNFTLKIRSTKLEDSAMYFCASNLGQQRAGYTFGSGTRLTVV.

The chain has TRBV28 and TRBJ2-5; 7 bases match TRBD2. The CDR3 consists of 14 residues. In germline, CDR1 is MDHEN, CDR2 SYDVKM. Trimming removed 5 bases from V and 5 bases from J; junction bases left unmatched: 8. The CDR3 loop reads CASSPGGSKETQYF. The CDR3 nucleotides read TGTGCCAGCAGTCCGGGAGGCAGCAAGGAGACCCAGTACTTC.

The chain employs TRBV18 and TRBJ2-2; TRBD2 aligns across 10 bases. CDR3 length: 17 amino acids. V lost 4 bases, J lost 4 bases, and 9 bases stayed unmatched. From germline, CDR1 is KGHSH and CDR2 LQKENI. The DNA of the CDR3 is TGTGCCAGCTCACTGGCTAGCGGGAGTAGGCGCACCGGGGAGCTGTTTTTT. Translated: CASSLASGSRRTGELFF.